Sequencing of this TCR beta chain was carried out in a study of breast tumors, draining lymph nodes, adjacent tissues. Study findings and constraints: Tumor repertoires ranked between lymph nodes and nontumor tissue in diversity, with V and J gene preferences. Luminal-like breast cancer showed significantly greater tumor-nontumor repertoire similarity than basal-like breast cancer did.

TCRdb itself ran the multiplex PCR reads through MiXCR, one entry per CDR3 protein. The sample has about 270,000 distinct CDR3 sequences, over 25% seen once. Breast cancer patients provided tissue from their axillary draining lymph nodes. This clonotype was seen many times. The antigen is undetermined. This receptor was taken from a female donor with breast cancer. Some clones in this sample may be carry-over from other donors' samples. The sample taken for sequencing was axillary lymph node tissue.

The CDR3 spells CSARTSGVTYNEQFF. CDR3 DNA sequence: TGCAGTGCTAGAACTAGCGGGGTGACCTACAATGAGCAGTTCTTC. The rearrangement uses TRBV20-1 and TRBJ2-1; TRBD2 matches 10 bases. Losses at the gene ends were 2 bases for V and 2 bases for J; bases not matched to a gene: 3. Per germline, CDR1 DFQATT and CDR2 SNEGSKA (reference sequence). There are 15 residues in the CDR3.